Sequencing of this T cell receptor (beta chain) was carried out in a study of blood T cell repertoires in COVID-19. In the study overall: The United States, Italy and Spain supplied acute and convalescent COVID-19 samples.

Per the authors' pipeline: Reference gene primer amplification gave estimated nucleated cell counts. Only in-frame clones appear in the TCRdb table, and some are missing; sequencing was by immunoSEQ multiplex PCR. V, J and clone size are taken as reported in that table, and D and trimming were inferred from the DNA itself. The table lists more than 45,000 clones, roughly nine tenths of them singletons, with under 9.5% in the top ten. With 3 bases clipped from V and 3 bases from J, the junction kept 17 bases outside the gene matches. The CDR3 spans 18 residues. In germline, CDR1 is LGHNT, CDR2 FRNRAP.

This chain uses TRBV12-5 with TRBJ2-7, with 7 positions matching TRBD1. Sequenced: peripheral blood. The TCR originated in a human donor in a cohort sampled during active COVID-19. DNA of the CDR3: TGTGCTAGTGGTTTACTGACAGGGAAGCTGGAAGCACGCTACGAGCAGTACTTC. It codes for CASGLLTGKLEARYEQYF.